Presented here are 5 T cell receptor beta chains from one specimen sequenced in a study of T cell responses to AZD1222 COVID-19 vaccine. TCRdb's table, derived via immunoSEQ multiplex PCR, lists solely in-frame clones and lacks some. Of roughly 87,000 clones in the sample, roughly 86% were seen once. Source: peripheral blood, taken 28 days after the second AZD1222 dose. The receptor source for this set is an adult who received the AZD1222 COVID-19 vaccine.

The chain has TRBV28 and TRBJ2-1; D ambiguous. Germline V gene lookup returns CDR1 MDHEN and CDR2 SYDVKM. V was pared by 8 bases and J by 7 bases, with 15 bases between. The CDR3 totals 13 residues. The CDR3 nucleotides are TGTGCCAGCGGGCCAGGAAGGATGAATGAGCAGTTCTTC. Its protein product is CASGPGRMNEQFF.

V is TRBV6-2 or TRBV6-3 and J is TRBJ1-1; weak D call: TRBD1 (5 bases). V dropped 4 bases and J dropped 6 bases, with 6 bases sitting between them. From germline, CDR1 is MNHEY and CDR2 SVGEGT. CDR3 length equals 11 residues. CDR3 nucleotide sequence: TGTGCCAGCAGTTCCAGGGCTGAAGCTTTCTTT. Amino acid sequence: CASSSRAEAFF.

The gene calls are TRBV7-9 and TRBJ2-7; D unclear. Deletions cut 1 base from V and 4 bases from J, with 5 bases between. CDR1 is SEHNR, CDR2 FQNEAQ, per germline (reference sequence). The CDR3 length is 12 residues. CDR3: CASSLEAYEQYF. CDR3 nucleotide sequence: TGTGCCAGCAGCTTAGAGGCTTACGAGCAGTACTTC.

The rearrangement joins TRBV5-1 to TRBJ1-2, with 8 bases that match TRBD1. Germline V CDR1 and CDR2: SGHRS, YFSETQ. The J segment lost 3 bases and the V segment lost 4 bases, leaving 5 bases of the junction unmatched. The CDR3 consists of 14 residues. The CDR3 region has the DNA TGCGCCAGCAGCCGAGGGACAGGTGACTATGGCTACACCTTC. Translating it yields CASSRGTGDYGYTF.

This clone was seen only a few times. The V gene is TRBV18, the J gene TRBJ2-1; D call uncertain. The CDR3 length is 16 residues. The germline gives CDR1 KGHSH, CDR2 LQKENI. Trimming cost V 2 bases and J 0 bases, with 11 bases left between them. The CDR3 loop is CASSPYGGNSYNEQFF. Written as DNA, the CDR3 is TGTGCCAGCTCACCATACGGCGGAAACTCCTACAATGAGCAGTTCTTC.